This T cell receptor beta chain emerged from a study of OX40 agonist ivuxolimab in advanced cancers. Describing the broader study: Ivuxolimab was an agonistic, fully human IgG2 monoclonal antibody directed against OX40 (CD134), a costimulatory receptor. Intravenous ivuxolimab was administered to patients every 2 weeks at six dose levels: 0.01, 0.1, 0.3, 1.5, 3 and 10 mg/kg. Of the 50 to 55 patients in dose escalation, 19 had hepatocellular carcinoma, around 15 had melanoma, 9 had renal cell carcinoma and 9 had head and neck cancer. In the dose-escalation cohort, 70% to 90% of patients were male, and the mean age was 60 years with a range of roughly 20 to 85. Prior anti-PD-1, anti-PD-L1 or anti-CTLA-4 therapy was permitted, and checkpoint inhibitors had been received by under 50% of dose-escalation patients. Partial responses occurred in three dose-escalation patients: two with cutaneous melanoma and one with hepatocellular carcinoma. Peripheral TCRbeta sequencing aimed to test whether ivuxolimab altered TCR sequence diversity and caused clonal T-cell expansion. The paper covers the monotherapy dose-escalation part of the phase I ivuxolimab trial, which included N ≈ 54 patients.

Patients with a history of autoimmune disease or receiving systemic immunosuppression were excluded from the trial. Peripheral blood for TCR sequencing was collected from all dose cohorts at baseline, on cycle 4 day 1, and on cycle 7 day 1. Samples came from an open-label, multicenter, first-in-human phase I dose-escalation trial of ivuxolimab. Adults with locally advanced or metastatic head and neck squamous cell, hepatocellular, melanoma or renal cell carcinoma were enrolled in the trial. Before TCR sequencing, CD4+ T cells and CD8+ T cells were sorted from peripheral blood as separate populations. On this clone: This receptor's antigen is unknown. The input lacks base qualities; no much larger clone sits a single base away.

Sequences MNHEY (CDR1) and SMNVEV (CDR2) are obtained from the germline V gene (reference sequence). Trimming at the junction amounts to 5 bases on V and 2 bases on J, and the germline ends lie 12 bases apart. The CDR3 contains 14 residues, cysteine and phenylalanine counted. Only the CDR3 region is kept as DNA, spanning 42 bases read in frame from base 1. For sequencing of the TCRbeta CDR3 region, genomic DNA was extracted from the sorted cells. TCRbeta CDR3 regions were sequenced using the immunoSEQ Assay. TCRdb holds this immuneACCESS table with in-frame rearrangements only. Some clones are missing; in checked studies, unresolved V genes explain under half, and the rest has no known cause. The sample data list about 83,000 clones, and 91% of these were observed just once. Of the sample, more than 7% is held by the ten largest clones. Points the paper makes about the study in general: After ivuxolimab, more expanded clones were found on average in CD8+ T cells than in CD4+ T cells. Clonal expansion of both CD4+ and CD8+ blood T cells was observed from baseline to week 6 at doses 0.1 to 3.0 mg/kg. Low levels of normalized T-cell clonal expansion were also shown by some nonresponding patients. The antigen specificity of the peripheral T cells that underwent clonal expansion was not determined. In partial responders in the 0.1-3.0 mg/kg groups, normalized peripheral clonal expansion was found to be among the lowest, especially among CD8+ T cells.

The V gene is TRBV27 and the J gene is TRBJ1-2, with a tentative D gene TRBD1 over 5 matching bases. This sequence was found in an adult with an advanced solid tumor such as melanoma, head and neck, liver or kidney cancer. Sequences were derived from CD4+ or CD8+ T cells sorted from blood, sampled in a trial of the OX40 agonist ivuxolimab. The CDR3 loop reads CASSRFRENYGYTF. The bases read TGTGCCAGCAGTAGATTCAGGGAAAACTATGGCTACACCTTC.